A single sample gave rise to the 4 T cell receptor beta chains below, sequenced in a study of blood T cell repertoires in COVID-19. The data were produced by immunoSEQ multiplex PCR, yet TCRdb's version contains in-frame clones alone and is incomplete. The profile shows just over 50,000 clones, roughly 90% of them singletons. Source material: peripheral blood. All receptors come from a human donor with active COVID-19. The donor label of this sample is uncertain.

This clone was detected only a few times. The genes are TRBV5-1 and TRBJ1-2, with 10 bases identical to TRBD1. From germline, CDR1 is SGHRS and CDR2 YFSETQ. There are 14 residues in the CDR3. V lost 3 bases to trimming and J lost 5 bases; unmatched junction nucleotides: 4. CDR3 coding DNA: TGCGCCAGCAGCTCCGGGACAGGGGATTATGGCTACACCTTC. Residues: CASSSGTGDYGYTF.

The chain has TRBV4-2 and TRBJ1-1; the D is unclear. CDR3 length: 16 amino acids. Trimming pared 1 base from V and 5 bases from J, leaving 17 bases between. From germline, CDR1 is LGHNA and CDR2 YNFKEQ. The CDR3, as DNA: TGTGCCAGCAGCCAAGGACTCGGGGTCTTCGGGACTGAAGCTTTCTTT. It encodes CASSQGLGVFGTEAFF.

The chain recombines TRBV7-8 with TRBJ1-6; TRBD1 aligns across 7 bases. Per germline, CDR1 SGHVS and CDR2 FQNEAQ. The CDR3 runs to 13 residues. The V gene end was trimmed by 1 base and the J gene end by 10 bases; junction bases not matched to a gene: 1. The CDR3 sequence is CASSLDRGSPLHF. The CDR3 DNA follows: TGTGCCAGCAGCTTAGACAGGGGATCACCCCTCCACTTT.

This sequence joins TRBV7-9 and TRBJ1-4, with 9 nucleotides matching TRBD1. Trimming took 5 bases from V and 4 from J; bases not matched to a gene: 2. The germline V gene has CDR1 SEHNR and CDR2 FQNEAQ (reference sequence). The CDR3 consists of 14 residues. DNA of the CDR3: TGTGCCAGCAGCACGGGACAGGGTAATGAAAAACTGTTTTTT. It yields the protein CASSTGQGNEKLFF.